These 6 T cell receptor beta chains came from one sample sequenced in a study of a mutant IDH1 vaccine in newly diagnosed glioma. Clones were read by immunoSEQ multiplex PCR, and TCRdb kept only the in-frame ones, dropping some. The sample lists 80,000 to 100,000 clones, over 70% seen once, with 5.3% in the top ten. Time point of the sample: baseline, week 1 (first vaccination visit). Treatment reported: pre-vaccination baseline after standard-of-care therapy. The material sequenced was PBMCs, taken from a glioma patient treated with radiotherapy, temozolomide or both. Receptors were obtained from a middle-aged man with glioma. Some clones in this sample may be carry-over from other donors' samples.

The rearrangement links TRBV5-6 to TRBJ1-1; D gene unclear. Trimming took 1 base from V and 4 from J, leaving 5 bases between them. Germline CDR1 is SGHDT and CDR2 is YYEEEE. The CDR3 contains 12 residues. Here the CDR3 DNA reads TGTGCCAGCAGCTTGACAGCCACTGAAGCTTTCTTT. This encodes CASSLTATEAFF.

The sample holds one count of this clone. This sequence joins TRBV7-2 and TRBJ1-3; D unresolved. This CDR3 comprises 13 residues. Germline V gene data show CDR1 as SGHTA and CDR2 as FQGNSA. Trimming stripped 4 bases from V and 0 bases from J, with 4 bases between. CDR3 loop: CASSYSSGNTIYF. CDR3 in DNA: TGTGCCAGCAGCTACAGCTCTGGAAACACCATATATTTT.

This chain links TRBV7-8 with TRBJ2-5; TRBD2 might be the D (6 bases). There are 14 residues in the CDR3. Germline values: CDR1 SGHVS, CDR2 FQNEAQ. The V end lost 5 bases, the J end lost 4 bases, and 14 bases lay between the germline ends. The chain's CDR3 is CASSPPAGTETQYF. The CDR3 DNA sequence: TGTGCCAGCAGCCCGCCGGCGGGGACAGAGACCCAGTACTTC.

V usage is TRBV27 and J usage is TRBJ1-5, with TRBD1 matching over 8 bases. Germline lookup yields CDR1 MNHEY and CDR2 SMNVEV (reference sequence). V gave up 8 bases and J gave up 4 bases; unmatched junction bases: 1. The CDR3 loop spans 12 amino acids. CDR3 nucleotide sequence: TGTGCCAGCCGACAGGGGAATCAGCCCCAGCATTTT. The encoded protein is CASRQGNQPQHF.

The rearrangement links TRBV30 to TRBJ1-5; D gene ambiguous. V lost 4 bases and J 1 base, leaving 8 bases between the germline ends. Germline values: CDR1 GTSNPN, CDR2 SVGIG (reference sequence). CDR3 size: 13 residues. The CDR3 nucleotides read TGTGCCTGGAAAGGGAAGAGCAATCAGCCCCAGCATTTT. It specifies CAWKGKSNQPQHF.

The chain couples TRBV15 to TRBJ1-1; no clear D. Trimming left V 0 bases short and J 1 base short, with 3 bases between. Germline CDR1 LNHNV, CDR2 YYDKDF (reference sequence). The length of the CDR3 is 13 residues. The chain's CDR3 is CATSRDGNTEAFF. CDR3 nucleotide sequence: TGTGCCACCAGCAGAGACGGGAACACTGAAGCTTTCTTT.